This T cell receptor beta chain was found in a study of T cells in Graves' hyperthyroidism and ophthalmopathy. Study results and caveats: The blood repertoire included most of the expanded thyroid clonotypes above 0.001.

Amplified regions were TCR beta CDR3 sequences from RNA transcripts. TCR CDR3 underwent first-round RT-PCR with the HTBI primer set. TCRdb itself ran the multiplex PCR reads through MiXCR, one entry per CDR3 protein. The profile shows fewer than 400,000 distinct CDR3 sequences, around 14% of them singletons. Blood sampling occurred at first hyperthyroidism diagnosis, ahead of any ophthalmopathy symptoms. Cells are PBMCs isolated from over 7.5 ml of fresh blood. Trimming took 6 bases from V and 3 from J; bases not matched to a gene: 11. Germline loops: CDR1 DFQATT, CDR2 SNEGSKA (reference sequence). The length of the CDR3 is 15 residues. This clonotype was seen ten or more times. The antigen remains unidentified.

The clonotype originates from a woman under 30 with Graves' hyperthyroidism that later progressed to Graves' ophthalmopathy. The source material was blood. V gene TRBV20-1 combines with J gene TRBJ2-7; 10 positions match TRBD2. CDR3 in DNA: TGCAGTGCAAGGACTAGCGGAACCCGCTACTACGAGCAGTACTTC. Encoded protein: CSARTSGTRYYEQYF.